A selection of T cell receptor beta chains follows, all from one sample in a study of blood T cells in healthy people across ages. TCRdb reprocessed the 5' RACE reads via MiXCR and lists one record per CDR3 protein. The sample lists roughly 650,000 distinct CDR3 sequences; 32% were seen once. Sequenced sample: blood. Receptor source: a woman older than 75 in good health. The CDR3 runs from the conserved cysteine through the conserved F or W. D genes are given only for firm matches. The size field is filled for only some rows; it gives once, few, many or a size class.

TGCGCCAGCAGTCCGGCAGGGGACAGGGGGCGCAGATCCCCTGAAGCTTTCTTT	CASSPAGDRGRRSPEAFF	TRBJ1-1	few	TRBD1	TRBV5-1	18
TGTGCCAGCAGTCTAATTCAAGGGGACAGGGGAACGCCCTACGTCACCTACAATGAGCAGTTCTTC	CASSLIQGDRGTPYVTYNEQFF	TRBJ2-1	-	TRBD1	TRBV28	22
TGCGCCAGCAGGGACGCTGGCAATGAGCAGTTCTTC	CASRDAGNEQFF	TRBJ2-1	many	-	TRBV5-1	12
TGCGCCAGCAGCCAAGATTTAGGGGATACCTATAATTCACCCCTCCACTTT	CASSQDLGDTYNSPLHF	TRBJ1-6	many	-	TRBV4-1	17
TGTGCCAGCAGTTTGCTTGGAGGGGGCGGCTACACCTTC	CASSLLGGGGYTF	TRBJ1-2	many	TRBD1	TRBV12-3/TRBV12-4	13
TGTGCCAGCAGCGTGACAGGGGGGGACTATGGCTACACCTTC	CASSVTGGDYGYTF	TRBJ1-2	-	TRBD1	TRBV7-2	14
TGTGCCAGCAGCCCACGGGACATAAATGGCTACACCTTC	CASSPRDINGYTF	TRBJ1-2	many	-	TRBV7-9	13
TGCAGTGCTAGATCGGGGGCGAACACCGGGGAGCTGTTTTTT	CSARSGANTGELFF	TRBJ2-2	few	-	TRBV20-1	14
TGTGCCAGCAGCCCCCAGGGACCCTACAATGAGCAGTACTTC	CASSPQGPYNEQYF	TRBJ2-7	many	-	TRBV28	14
TGCGCCAGCAGCCAAAGGGAAACAGGGGATGGTTATGAAAAACTGTTTTTT	CASSQRETGDGYEKLFF	TRBJ1-4	many	TRBD1	TRBV4-1	17
TGCAGTGCTAGGACAGGGTATGGCTACACCTTC	CSARTGYGYTF	TRBJ1-2	-	TRBD1	TRBV20-1	11
TGTGCCAGCGGGGCTAGCGGCACAGATACGCAGTATTTT	CASGASGTDTQYF	TRBJ2-3	many	-	TRBV12-3/TRBV12-4	13
TGTGCCAGCAGTACCGGGACAGGGGGCAGTACCGGGGAGCTGTTTTTT	CASSTGTGGSTGELFF	TRBJ2-2	few	TRBD1	TRBV27	16
TGTGCCAGCAGCCCTCGGAAGGCCGAGCAGTACTTC	CASSPRKAEQYF	TRBJ2-7	many	-	TRBV3-1	12
TGCGCCAGCAGCTTTGAGGGGAACACCGGGGAGCTGTTTTTT	CASSFEGNTGELFF	TRBJ2-2	-	-	TRBV5-1	14
TGTGCCATCAGTGGTTCTGACAGGGGGAGCACTGAAGCTTTCTTT	CAISGSDRGSTEAFF	TRBJ1-1	many	TRBD1	TRBV10-3	15
TGCAGCGTTGATAGTTCAGGATCCTACGAGCAGTACTTC	CSVDSSGSYEQYF	TRBJ2-7	many	-	TRBV29-1	13
TGCGCCAGCAGCATAGACACTCCCTCCTACGAGCAGTACTTC	CASSIDTPSYEQYF	TRBJ2-7	few	-	TRBV5-1	14
TGTGCCAGCAGCCGTAGGGGACAGGGGGCTACTGAAGCTTTCTTT	CASSRRGQGATEAFF	TRBJ1-1	few	TRBD1	TRBV28	15
TGTGCCAGCAGTCCAACGATGACCGGGACAGGGTATATGGGTAATGAAAAACTGTTTTTT	CASSPTMTGTGYMGNEKLFF	TRBJ1-4	-	TRBD1	TRBV27	20
TGTGCCAGCAGCTTAGGGCGGGGGATCTCCTACGAGCAGTACTTC	CASSLGRGISYEQYF	TRBJ2-7	many	TRBD2	TRBV7-8	15
TGTGCCAGCAGGGACAAGGGGGCATGGAGCACAGATACGCAGTATTTT	CASRDKGAWSTDTQYF	TRBJ2-3	-	TRBD1	TRBV6-5	16
TGTGCCAGCAGCTACAACAGGGTAGACTATGGCAACACCTTC	CASSYNRVDYGNTF	TRBJ1-2	-	-	TRBV5-6	14
TGTGCCAGCAGGGGCGGGACCTCCTACGAGCAGTACTTC	CASRGGTSYEQYF	TRBJ2-7	many	-	TRBV5-4	13
TGCAGTGCTAGAGACGGAAGCGGACTAGCCACAGATACGCAGTATTTT	CSARDGSGLATDTQYF	TRBJ2-3	-	TRBD2	TRBV20-1	16
TGTGCCAGCAGCGTAGCTCCGGGGGGGGCGGAAGAGACCCAGTACTTC	CASSVAPGGAEETQYF	TRBJ2-5	many	TRBD2	TRBV9	16
TGCAGTGCTAGAGTTGCGGGGGTGAACTACAATGAGCAGTTCTTC	CSARVAGVNYNEQFF	TRBJ2-1	-	TRBD2	TRBV20-1	15
TGCGCCAGCAATCAGGGGTCTGGGCAAGCTTTCTTT	CASNQGSGQAFF	TRBJ1-1	many	-	TRBV10-2	12
TGCAGTGCTACAGCTCCGGGATTAACCTTTAGAAACTATGGCTACACCTTC	CSATAPGLTFRNYGYTF	TRBJ1-2	-	-	TRBV20-1	17
TGTGCCAGCTCACCACTATCCGGGACTAGTCTAAGTGAGCAGTTCTTC	CASSPLSGTSLSEQFF	TRBJ2-1	many	TRBD2	TRBV18	16
TGCGCCAGCAGCGCGGAAAAACCGGGACAGGGGGCTTACGAGCAGTACTTC	CASSAEKPGQGAYEQYF	TRBJ2-7	-	TRBD1	TRBV5-1	17
TGCAGTGCGGACAGGGCAGTCTGCAATGAGCAGTTCTTC	CSADRAVCNEQFF	TRBJ2-1	-	TRBD1	TRBV20-1	13
TGTGCCAGCAGTGAAACATTAGATACGCAGTATTTT	CASSETLDTQYF	TRBJ2-3	many	-	TRBV6-1	12
TGTGCCATCAGTGAGTCGCCAGGGGTGAGCTATGGCTACACCTTC	CAISESPGVSYGYTF	TRBJ1-2	-	-	TRBV10-3	15
TGCAGTGCTTCGACAGGGTCCCGGGAGCAGTACTTC	CSASTGSREQYF	TRBJ2-7	many	TRBD1	TRBV20-1	12
TGTGCCAGCAGCGTAGGTTCAAGCACAGATACGCAGTATTTT	CASSVGSSTDTQYF	TRBJ2-3	many	-	TRBV9	14
TGTGCCAGCAGCTTAGATGGATGGTCCCCACAACTGTTTTTT	CASSLDGWSPQLFF	TRBJ1-4	-	-	TRBV11-2	14